The clone carrying this T cell receptor beta chain was seen more than once but under ten times. The antigen is not known. CD4+ T cells that had been cultured provided DNA sequenced with the Oncomine TCR Beta short-read assay. Cultures of CD4+ T cells served as the source for extracting genomic DNA. TCRdb independently ran MiXCR on the PCR reads; one entry per CDR3 protein. The top ten hold more than 20% of the sample, which has more than 9,000 distinct CDR3 sequences, over 60% seen once. The length of the CDR3 is 16 residues. The germline V and J ends were trimmed by 5 bases and 6 bases, with 22 bases remaining between them. Germline CDR1 and CDR2: SGHTA and FQGNSA. Treatment defined: approximately 10-day PBMC culture with coronavirus spike peptide pools or control peptides (ViraFEST assay). ViraFEST relied on peptide pools to expand antigen-specific T cells; the TCRs were sequenced afterward. This specimen belongs to a study of vaccination and CD4 T cells after COVID-19. For the study at large: Subjects got two shots of BNT162b2 or mRNA-1273 vaccine.

The source of this sequence is a human donor who had recovered from COVID-19. The sample comprised CD4+ T cells from blood, cultured in vitro. V is TRBV7-2 and J is TRBJ1-2, with a tentative D call TRBD1 (6 bases). DNA of the CDR3: TGTGCCAGCAGCCATCAGACCGGGCCAGGGGTGGATGGCTACACCTTC. Protein product: CASSHQTGPGVDGYTF.